Listed below are T cell receptor beta chains from one sample, sequenced in a study of naive and memory T cell subsets. MiXCR was run by TCRdb on the 5' RACE reads, yielding one entry per CDR3 protein. The repertoire holds 55,000 to 70,000 distinct CDR3 sequences, with 7.2% as singletons. Source of these receptors: a male donor in good health. CDR3s include the opening cysteine and the closing phenylalanine or tryptophan. The order of the fields is CDR3 protein, CDR3 DNA, V gene, clone size, D gene, J gene. The D gene is left open where the match is weak. Clone size is shown for a subset of rows, as once, few, many or a class of expanded clone.

cdr3_aa: CASSLGASEQETQYF; cdr3_nt: TGTGCCAGCAGCTTAGGCGCTAGCGAGCAAGAGACCCAGTACTTC; v_call: TRBV7-6; clone_size: many; d_call: -; j_call: TRBJ2-5
cdr3_aa: CARPLAPSGTHSGYTF; cdr3_nt: TGTGCCAGACCACTCGCCCCTTCCGGGACACACAGTGGCTACACCTTC; v_call: TRBV27; clone_size: -; d_call: -; j_call: TRBJ1-2
cdr3_aa: CASSRRGGLSTDTQYF; cdr3_nt: TGTGCCAGCAGCCGGCGGGGGGGGCTCAGCACAGATACGCAGTATTTT; v_call: TRBV7-2; clone_size: many; d_call: TRBD2; j_call: TRBJ2-3
cdr3_aa: CSVGPANTGELFF; cdr3_nt: TGCAGCGTAGGGCCCGCGAACACCGGGGAGCTGTTTTTT; v_call: TRBV29-1; clone_size: -; d_call: -; j_call: TRBJ2-2
cdr3_aa: CSARELAGLSPFPSDNEQFF; cdr3_nt: TGCAGTGCTAGAGAGCTGGCCGGCCTTTCCCCGTTTCCTTCGGACAATGAGCAGTTCTTC; v_call: TRBV20-1; clone_size: many; d_call: -; j_call: TRBJ2-1
cdr3_aa: CAWSVLGNTEAFF; cdr3_nt: TGTGCCTGGAGTGTACTTGGGAACACTGAAGCTTTCTTT; v_call: TRBV30; clone_size: few; d_call: -; j_call: TRBJ1-1
cdr3_aa: CASSIDGTSSYNEQFF; cdr3_nt: TGTGCCAGTAGTATTGATGGTACCAGCTCCTACAATGAGCAGTTCTTC; v_call: TRBV19; clone_size: -; d_call: -; j_call: TRBJ2-1
cdr3_aa: CASSPQGLGAFF; cdr3_nt: TGTGCCAGCAGCCCACAGGGGTTAGGAGCTTTCTTT; v_call: TRBV7-9; clone_size: -; d_call: TRBD1; j_call: TRBJ1-1
cdr3_aa: CASSEGISYEQYF; cdr3_nt: TGTGCCAGCAGTGAAGGGATCTCCTACGAGCAGTACTTC; v_call: TRBV6-7; clone_size: many; d_call: -; j_call: TRBJ2-7
cdr3_aa: CASEATEAFF; cdr3_nt: TGTGCCAGCGAGGCGACTGAAGCTTTCTTT; v_call: TRBV25-1; clone_size: many; d_call: -; j_call: TRBJ1-1
cdr3_aa: CASTFSGDNNEQFF; cdr3_nt: TGTGCCAGCACATTCTCCGGGGATAACAATGAGCAGTTCTTC; v_call: TRBV19; clone_size: -; d_call: -; j_call: TRBJ2-1
cdr3_aa: CASSLLQGGTEAFF; cdr3_nt: TGTGCCAGCAGTCTACTACAGGGGGGGACTGAAGCTTTCTTT; v_call: TRBV12-3/TRBV12-4; clone_size: few; d_call: TRBD1; j_call: TRBJ1-1
cdr3_aa: CASSPSGGKAKNIQYF; cdr3_nt: TGTGCCAGCAGTCCCTCTGGGGGGAAAGCCAAAAACATTCAGTACTTC; v_call: TRBV11-2; clone_size: -; d_call: -; j_call: TRBJ2-4
cdr3_aa: CASSENYGYTF; cdr3_nt: TGTGCCAGCAGTGAAAACTATGGCTACACCTTC; v_call: TRBV6-1; clone_size: many; d_call: -; j_call: TRBJ1-2
cdr3_aa: CASEGVGSYEQYF; cdr3_nt: TGTGCCAGCGAGGGGGTCGGGTCCTACGAGCAGTACTTC; v_call: TRBV2; clone_size: -; d_call: -; j_call: TRBJ2-7
cdr3_aa: CASRGTSRETQYF; cdr3_nt: TGCGCCAGCCGCGGGACTAGCCGTGAGACCCAGTACTTC; v_call: TRBV5-1; clone_size: -; d_call: TRBD2; j_call: TRBJ2-5
cdr3_aa: CASSELAVNTGELFF; cdr3_nt: TGTGCCAGCAGTGAACTAGCGGTGAACACCGGGGAGCTGTTTTTT; v_call: TRBV2; clone_size: many; d_call: TRBD2; j_call: TRBJ2-2
cdr3_aa: CASSPGTGRETQYF; cdr3_nt: TGCGCCAGCAGCCCCGGGACAGGGAGAGAGACCCAGTACTTC; v_call: TRBV5-1; clone_size: few; d_call: TRBD1; j_call: TRBJ2-5
cdr3_aa: CASSPGYTEAFF; cdr3_nt: TGTGCCAGTAGCCCGGGGTACACTGAAGCTTTCTTT; v_call: TRBV19; clone_size: many; d_call: -; j_call: TRBJ1-1
cdr3_aa: CASSLENQGRQPQHF; cdr3_nt: TGTGCCAGCAGCTTAGAGAACCAGGGGCGGCAGCCCCAGCATTTT; v_call: TRBV7-8; clone_size: many; d_call: -; j_call: TRBJ1-5
cdr3_aa: CASRTGGAGYGYTF; cdr3_nt: TGTGCCAGCCGGACAGGGGGCGCTGGGTATGGCTACACCTTC; v_call: TRBV5-6; clone_size: many; d_call: TRBD1; j_call: TRBJ1-2
cdr3_aa: CASRLGTSGYNEQFF; cdr3_nt: TGTGCCAGTAGGTTGGGGACTAGCGGCTACAATGAGCAGTTCTTC; v_call: TRBV19; clone_size: many; d_call: TRBD2; j_call: TRBJ2-1
cdr3_aa: CASIGLAGGPDTQYF; cdr3_nt: TGTGCCAGCATCGGACTAGCGGGGGGCCCCGATACGCAGTATTTT; v_call: TRBV7-2; clone_size: many; d_call: TRBD2; j_call: TRBJ2-3
cdr3_aa: CASSRQPTGQNYEQYF; cdr3_nt: TGTGCCAGCAGCCGACAGCCAACGGGACAGAACTACGAGCAGTACTTC; v_call: TRBV6-6; clone_size: -; d_call: TRBD1; j_call: TRBJ2-7
cdr3_aa: CASSLAGTSGAEQFF; cdr3_nt: TGTGCCAGCAGCTTAGCAGGGACTAGCGGAGCGGAGCAGTTCTTC; v_call: TRBV7-9; clone_size: many; d_call: TRBD2; j_call: TRBJ2-1
cdr3_aa: CASSVDREMEAFF; cdr3_nt: TGTGCCAGCAGCGTGGACAGGGAGATGGAGGCTTTCTTT; v_call: TRBV7-2; clone_size: few; d_call: TRBD1; j_call: TRBJ1-1
cdr3_aa: CASSQESGQGAVSPLHF; cdr3_nt: TGCGCCAGCAGCCAAGAAAGTGGGCAGGGGGCTGTTTCACCCCTCCACTTT; v_call: TRBV4-1; clone_size: -; d_call: TRBD1; j_call: TRBJ1-6
cdr3_aa: CASQQGPGSGNTIYF; cdr3_nt: TGTGCCAGCCAACAGGGGCCTGGCTCTGGAAACACCATATATTTT; v_call: TRBV27; clone_size: -; d_call: TRBD1; j_call: TRBJ1-3
cdr3_aa: CASRTNLADTQYF; cdr3_nt: TGTGCCAGCCGGACCAACCTAGCCGATACGCAGTATTTT; v_call: TRBV19; clone_size: -; d_call: -; j_call: TRBJ2-3
cdr3_aa: CASSGNWKETQYF; cdr3_nt: TGTGCCAGCAGCGGCAACTGGAAAGAGACCCAGTACTTC; v_call: TRBV11-2; clone_size: many; d_call: -; j_call: TRBJ2-5
cdr3_aa: CASSPGTDEQYF; cdr3_nt: TGTGCCAGCAGCCCTGGGACAGACGAGCAGTACTTC; v_call: TRBV7-9; clone_size: once; d_call: TRBD1; j_call: TRBJ2-7
cdr3_aa: CSARESRDYNEQFF; cdr3_nt: TGCAGTGCTAGAGAGAGTCGGGACTACAATGAGCAGTTCTTC; v_call: TRBV20-1; clone_size: -; d_call: -; j_call: TRBJ2-1
cdr3_aa: CASSLGQSGYEQYF; cdr3_nt: TGTGCCAGCAGCCTAGGACAGTCTGGTTACGAGCAGTACTTC; v_call: TRBV11-2; clone_size: many; d_call: -; j_call: TRBJ2-7
cdr3_aa: CASSLRGGTQETQYF; cdr3_nt: TGTGCCAGCAGTTTACGTGGCGGGACCCAAGAGACCCAGTACTTC; v_call: TRBV28; clone_size: -; d_call: -; j_call: TRBJ2-5
cdr3_aa: CASSQKPRVPGELFF; cdr3_nt: TGTGCCAGCAGCCAAAAACCACGGGTCCCCGGGGAGCTGTTTTTT; v_call: TRBV3-1; clone_size: many; d_call: -; j_call: TRBJ2-2
cdr3_aa: CSVNTGVDGNEQFF; cdr3_nt: TGCAGCGTTAATACGGGGGTCGATGGAAATGAGCAGTTCTTC; v_call: TRBV29-1; clone_size: many; d_call: -; j_call: TRBJ2-1
cdr3_aa: CASSLLTGTATEAFF; cdr3_nt: TGTGCCAGCAGCCTCCTGACAGGGACGGCCACTGAAGCTTTCTTT; v_call: TRBV11-2; clone_size: -; d_call: TRBD1; j_call: TRBJ1-1
cdr3_aa: CSAESTGRYGYTF; cdr3_nt: TGCAGTGCCGAATCGACAGGCCGCTATGGCTACACCTTC; v_call: TRBV20-1; clone_size: many; d_call: -; j_call: TRBJ1-2
cdr3_aa: CASSPTPSGGVNEQFF; cdr3_nt: TGTGCCAGCAGCCCTACACCTAGCGGGGGTGTCAATGAGCAGTTCTTC; v_call: TRBV7-9; clone_size: few; d_call: TRBD2; j_call: TRBJ2-1
cdr3_aa: CASSLGLAGNGGELFF; cdr3_nt: TGCGCCAGCAGCTTGGGACTAGCGGGAAATGGTGGGGAGCTGTTTTTT; v_call: TRBV5-1; clone_size: many; d_call: TRBD2; j_call: TRBJ2-2
cdr3_aa: CASSLVDGLDNEQFF; cdr3_nt: TGCGCCAGCAGCTTGGTAGATGGGTTAGACAATGAGCAGTTCTTC; v_call: TRBV5-1; clone_size: few; d_call: -; j_call: TRBJ2-1
cdr3_aa: CASSALEGGPQHF; cdr3_nt: TGTGCCAGCAGCGCCCTCGAGGGCGGACCCCAGCATTTT; v_call: TRBV7-9; clone_size: many; d_call: -; j_call: TRBJ1-5
cdr3_aa: CASSVGFLGHRTRGANVLTF; cdr3_nt: TGTGCCAGCAGCGTAGGGTTTCTGGGACATCGTACTCGGGGGGCCAACGTCCTGACTTTC; v_call: TRBV9; clone_size: many; d_call: -; j_call: TRBJ2-6
cdr3_aa: CASSPGTSRETQYF; cdr3_nt: TGTGCCAGCAGCCCGGGGACTAGCCGCGAGACCCAGTACTTC; v_call: TRBV3-1; clone_size: few; d_call: TRBD2; j_call: TRBJ2-5
cdr3_aa: CSAYSRARGRMNTEAFF; cdr3_nt: TGCAGTGCTTACTCCAGGGCCAGGGGTCGGATGAACACTGAAGCTTTCTTT; v_call: TRBV20-1; clone_size: many; d_call: -; j_call: TRBJ1-1